Sequencing of this T cell receptor (beta chain) was carried out in a study of T cells in localized non-small cell lung cancer (dated by TCRdb to 2020 to 2022). For context, the study as a whole: The study analyzed T cell repertoires of over 200 early-stage NSCLC patients, comparing tumors and uninvolved tumor-adjacent lungs. The cohort was made up of around 250 treatment-naive NSCLC patients whose localized lung tumors had been resected. Of the NSCLC patients, around 140 were male and approximately 99 were female, and the mean age was about 69 years. Summary of the overall study and its limitations: Because multi-region tumor sequencing was not done, intratumor heterogeneity could not be ruled out. Longer overall survival was associated with higher T cell density in blood, whereas shorter survival was associated with higher clonality in adjacent lung. Uninvolved tumor-adjacent lung showed the highest T cell clonality, higher than tumor, which suggests more focused antigenic responses in the uninvolved tumor-adjacent lung. Because of the exploratory design, TCR variables were selected using unadjusted p-values without false-discovery rate correction. Of the top 100 tumor clones, a median of about 53 were detected in paired uninvolved adjacent lung; about 28 were also among that lung's top 100.

TCR beta CDR3 regions were sequenced from DNA using the immunoSEQ Assay. The published analysis was carried out like this. To compute T cell density, TCR beta template counts were normalized to usable DNA, which was estimated by amplifying housekeeping genes. The preseqR package was used to estimate richness by extrapolating to 400,000 templates for PBMC samples and to 120,000 templates for tissue samples. Clonality was defined by subtracting Pielou's evenness from one. To identify tissue-enriched TCRs, differential abundance testing was run on productive amino-acid clonotypes with a minimum total count of 5 and an alpha of 0.1. Repertoire overlap between compartments was quantified with the Jaccard Index and Morisita Overlap Index. TCR beta CDR3s were clustered by GLIPH together with public tetramer-defined viral CDR3s, and at least three viral sequences plus V-gene enrichment were required for viral motifs. TCRdb mirrors the immuneACCESS table, restricted to in-frame sequences. Some clones are absent from its copies; in checked studies, under half trace to an unresolved V gene, and the reason for the others is unknown. That table is the source of V, J and clone size, and D and trimming were worked out from the DNA. The sample contains tens of thousands of clones, roughly 89% of them found a single time. Of the sample, roughly 5.4% falls within the top ten clones.

At diagnosis, tumor, uninvolved tumor-adjacent lung and peripheral blood were collected and then preserved as a mix of FFPE and fresh-frozen material. For TCR repertoire profiling, the blood samples were analyzed as peripheral blood mononuclear cells. Concerning this clone itself: Its antigen has not been determined. No per-base quality is available; no much larger clone lies one base away.

The junction shows trimming of 1 base on V and 5 bases on J, plus 5 bases between the germline ends. From a lookup of the germline V gene, CDR1 and CDR2 are MGHDK and SYGVNS. The cysteine opens and the phenylalanine closes a CDR3 of 12 amino acids. The kept DNA is CDR3 alone, 36 bases in frame from the first base. This receptor was identified in a male donor at least 60 years old with stage II lung adenocarcinoma. Source: peripheral blood mononuclear cells, taken before any cancer treatment. The receptor chain draws on TRBV25-1 and TRBJ1-2, with no D gene named confidently. The CDR3 here reads CASSESRYGYTF. The DNA is TGTGCCAGCAGTGAATCACGATATGGCTACACCTTC.